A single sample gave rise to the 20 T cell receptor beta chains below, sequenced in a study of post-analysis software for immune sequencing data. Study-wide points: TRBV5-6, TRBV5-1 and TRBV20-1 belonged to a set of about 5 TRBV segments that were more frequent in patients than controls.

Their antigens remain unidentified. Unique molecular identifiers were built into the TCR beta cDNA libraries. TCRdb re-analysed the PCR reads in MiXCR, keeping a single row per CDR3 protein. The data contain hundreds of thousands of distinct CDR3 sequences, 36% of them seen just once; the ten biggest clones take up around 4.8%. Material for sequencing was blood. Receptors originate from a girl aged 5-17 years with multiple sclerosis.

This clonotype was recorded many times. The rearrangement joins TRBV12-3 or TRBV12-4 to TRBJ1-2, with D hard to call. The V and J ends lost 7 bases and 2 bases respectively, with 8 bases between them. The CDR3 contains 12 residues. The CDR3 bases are TGTGCCAGCACCACGGGGAACTATGGCTACACCTTC. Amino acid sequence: CASTTGNYGYTF.

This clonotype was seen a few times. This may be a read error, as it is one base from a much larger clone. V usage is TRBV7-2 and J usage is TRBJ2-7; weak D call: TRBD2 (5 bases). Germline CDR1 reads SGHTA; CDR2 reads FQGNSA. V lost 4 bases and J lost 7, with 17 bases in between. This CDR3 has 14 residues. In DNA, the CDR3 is TGTGCCAGCAGCTCGGACTCAGCCAGCGATGAGCAGTACTTC. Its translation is CASSSDSASDEQYF.

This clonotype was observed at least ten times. CDR3 coding DNA: TGTGCCAGCAGTTTTGCGGGGGCCACAGATACGCAGTATTTT. Its protein product is CASSFAGATDTQYF. The chain combines TRBV27 with TRBJ2-3, with a tentative D call TRBD2 (7 bases). The CDR3 loop spans 14 amino acids. Trimming pared 3 bases from V and 2 bases from J, leaving 9 bases between. Germline values: CDR1 MNHEY, CDR2 SMNVEV (reference sequence).

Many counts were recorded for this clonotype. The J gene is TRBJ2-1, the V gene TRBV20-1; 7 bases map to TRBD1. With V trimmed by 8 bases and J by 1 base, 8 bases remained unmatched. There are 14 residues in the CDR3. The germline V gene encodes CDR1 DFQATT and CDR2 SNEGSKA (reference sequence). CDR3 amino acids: CSSSQGPSYNEQFF. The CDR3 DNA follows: TGCAGTTCCTCACAGGGGCCATCCTACAATGAGCAGTTCTTC.

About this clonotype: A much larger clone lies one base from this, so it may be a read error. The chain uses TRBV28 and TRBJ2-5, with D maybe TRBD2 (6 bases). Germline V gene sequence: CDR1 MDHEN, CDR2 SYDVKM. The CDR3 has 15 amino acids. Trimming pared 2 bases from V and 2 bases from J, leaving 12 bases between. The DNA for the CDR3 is TGTGCCAGCAGTTTACCCGGGAGCCAACAAGAGACCCAGTACTTC. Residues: CASSLPGSQQETQYF.

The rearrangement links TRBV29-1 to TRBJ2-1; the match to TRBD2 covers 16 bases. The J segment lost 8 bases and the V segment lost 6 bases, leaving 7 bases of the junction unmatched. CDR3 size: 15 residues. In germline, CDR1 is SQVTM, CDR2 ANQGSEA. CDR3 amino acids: CSVAGTSGRGDEQFF. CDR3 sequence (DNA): TGCAGCGTGGCCGGGACTAGCGGGAGGGGCGATGAGCAGTTCTTC.

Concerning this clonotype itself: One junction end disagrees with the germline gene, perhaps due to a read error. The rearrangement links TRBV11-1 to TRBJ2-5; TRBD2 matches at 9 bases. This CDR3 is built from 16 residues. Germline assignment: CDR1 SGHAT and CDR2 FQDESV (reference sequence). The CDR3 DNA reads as TGTGCTAGCAACCAGAGACTAGCGGTAACGCAAGAGACCCAGTACTTC. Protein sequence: CASNQRLAVTQETQYF.

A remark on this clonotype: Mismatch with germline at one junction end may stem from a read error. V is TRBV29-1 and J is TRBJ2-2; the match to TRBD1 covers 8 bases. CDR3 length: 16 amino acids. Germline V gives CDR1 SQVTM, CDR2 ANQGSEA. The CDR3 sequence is CSVEGSQGAITGELFF. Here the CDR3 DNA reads TGCAGCGTGGAAGGCTCCCAGGGGGCGATCACCGGGGAGCTGTTTTTT.

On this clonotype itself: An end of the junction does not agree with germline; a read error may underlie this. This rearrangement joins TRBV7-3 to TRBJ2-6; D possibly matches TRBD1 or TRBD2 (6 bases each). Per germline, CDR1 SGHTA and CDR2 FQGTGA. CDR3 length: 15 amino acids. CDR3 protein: CASRPTGTGANVRTF. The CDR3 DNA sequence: TGTGCCAGCAGGCCCACAGGGACTGGGGCCAACGTCCGGACTTTC.

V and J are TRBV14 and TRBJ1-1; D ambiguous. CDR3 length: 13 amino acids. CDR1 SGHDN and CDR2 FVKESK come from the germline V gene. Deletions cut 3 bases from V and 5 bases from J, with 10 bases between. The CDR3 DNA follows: TGTGCCAGCAGCCAGGTGGGCTGGACTGAAGCTTTCTTT. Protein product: CASSQVGWTEAFF.

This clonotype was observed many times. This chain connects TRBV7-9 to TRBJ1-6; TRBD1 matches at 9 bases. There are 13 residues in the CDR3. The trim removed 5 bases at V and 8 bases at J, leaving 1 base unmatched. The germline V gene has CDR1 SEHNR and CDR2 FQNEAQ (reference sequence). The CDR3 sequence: CASSRDRDSPLHF. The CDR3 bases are TGTGCCAGCAGCCGGGACAGGGATTCACCCCTCCACTTT.

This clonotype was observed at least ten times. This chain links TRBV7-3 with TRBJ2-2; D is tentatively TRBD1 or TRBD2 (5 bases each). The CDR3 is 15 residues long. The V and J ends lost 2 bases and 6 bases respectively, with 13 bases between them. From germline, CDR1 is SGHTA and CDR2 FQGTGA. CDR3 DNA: TGTGCCAGCAGCTTACCGTCGGGACGGGCCGGGGAGCTGTTTTTT. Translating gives CASSLPSGRAGELFF.

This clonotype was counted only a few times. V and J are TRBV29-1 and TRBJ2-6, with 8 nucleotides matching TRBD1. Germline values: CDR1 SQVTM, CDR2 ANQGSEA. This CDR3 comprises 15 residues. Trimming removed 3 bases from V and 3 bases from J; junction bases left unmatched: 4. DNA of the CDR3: TGCAGCGTTGAGCAGGGGGCGAGTGGGGCCAACGTCCTGACTTTC. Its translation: CSVEQGASGANVLTF.

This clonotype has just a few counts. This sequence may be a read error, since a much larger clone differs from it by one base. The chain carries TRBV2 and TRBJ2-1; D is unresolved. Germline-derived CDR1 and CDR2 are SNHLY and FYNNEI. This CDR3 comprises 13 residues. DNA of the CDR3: TGTGCCGGCAGTGCCCGACTCTACAATGAGCAGTTCTTC. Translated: CAGSARLYNEQFF.

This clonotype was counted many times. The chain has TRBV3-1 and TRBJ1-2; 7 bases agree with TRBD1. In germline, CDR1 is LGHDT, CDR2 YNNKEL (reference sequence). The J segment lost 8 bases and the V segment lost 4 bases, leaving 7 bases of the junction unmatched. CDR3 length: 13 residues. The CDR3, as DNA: TGTGCCAGCAGCCCAACGACAGGGCCGGGCTACACCTTC. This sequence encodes CASSPTTGPGYTF.

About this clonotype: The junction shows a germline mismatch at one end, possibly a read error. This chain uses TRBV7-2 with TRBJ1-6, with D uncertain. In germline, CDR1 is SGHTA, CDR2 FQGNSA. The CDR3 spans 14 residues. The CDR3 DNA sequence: TGTGCCAGCAGCTCTGGACGGGTGGGTTCACCCCGCCACTTT. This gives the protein CASSSGRVGSPRHF.

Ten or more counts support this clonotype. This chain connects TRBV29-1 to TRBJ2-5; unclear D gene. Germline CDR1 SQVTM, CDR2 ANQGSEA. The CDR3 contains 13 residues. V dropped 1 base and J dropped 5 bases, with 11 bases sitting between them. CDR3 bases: TGCAGCGTTGAAGTCCCAGCTGGGGAGACCCAGTACTTC. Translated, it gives CSVEVPAGETQYF.

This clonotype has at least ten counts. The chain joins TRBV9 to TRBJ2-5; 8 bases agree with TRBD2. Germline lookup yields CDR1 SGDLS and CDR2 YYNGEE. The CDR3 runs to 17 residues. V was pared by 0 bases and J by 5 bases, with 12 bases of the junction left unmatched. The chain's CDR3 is CASSVAHTSGVKETQYF. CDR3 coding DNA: TGTGCCAGCAGCGTAGCCCATACTAGCGGTGTTAAGGAGACCCAGTACTTC.

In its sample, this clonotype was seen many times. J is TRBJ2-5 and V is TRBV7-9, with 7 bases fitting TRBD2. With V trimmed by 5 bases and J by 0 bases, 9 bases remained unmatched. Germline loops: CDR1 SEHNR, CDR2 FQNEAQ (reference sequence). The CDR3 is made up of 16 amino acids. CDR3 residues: CASSPLVRGDQETQYF. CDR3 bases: TGTGCCAGCAGCCCCCTGGTCCGGGGGGACCAAGAGACCCAGTACTTC.

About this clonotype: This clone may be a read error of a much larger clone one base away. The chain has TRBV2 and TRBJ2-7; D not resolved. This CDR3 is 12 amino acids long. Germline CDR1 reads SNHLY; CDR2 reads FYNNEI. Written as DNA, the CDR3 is TGTGCCGGCAGTGGAGAATCCTACGAGCAGTACTTC. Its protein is CAGSGESYEQYF.